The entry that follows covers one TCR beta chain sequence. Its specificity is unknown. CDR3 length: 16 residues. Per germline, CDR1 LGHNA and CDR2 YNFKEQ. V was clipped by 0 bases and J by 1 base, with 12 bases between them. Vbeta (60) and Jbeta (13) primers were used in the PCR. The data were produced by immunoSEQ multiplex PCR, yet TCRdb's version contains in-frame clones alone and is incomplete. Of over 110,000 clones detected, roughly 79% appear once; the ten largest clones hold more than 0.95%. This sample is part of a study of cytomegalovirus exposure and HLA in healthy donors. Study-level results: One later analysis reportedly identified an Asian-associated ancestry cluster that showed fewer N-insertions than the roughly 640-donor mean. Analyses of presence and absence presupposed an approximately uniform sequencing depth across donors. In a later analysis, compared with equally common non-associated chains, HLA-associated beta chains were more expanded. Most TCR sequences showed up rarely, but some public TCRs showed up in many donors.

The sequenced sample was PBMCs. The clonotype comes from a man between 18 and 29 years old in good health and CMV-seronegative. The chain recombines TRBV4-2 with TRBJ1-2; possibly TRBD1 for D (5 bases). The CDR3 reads CASSQDGGTVNYGYTF. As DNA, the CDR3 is TGTGCCAGCAGCCAAGATGGCGGGACGGTTAACTATGGCTACACCTTC.